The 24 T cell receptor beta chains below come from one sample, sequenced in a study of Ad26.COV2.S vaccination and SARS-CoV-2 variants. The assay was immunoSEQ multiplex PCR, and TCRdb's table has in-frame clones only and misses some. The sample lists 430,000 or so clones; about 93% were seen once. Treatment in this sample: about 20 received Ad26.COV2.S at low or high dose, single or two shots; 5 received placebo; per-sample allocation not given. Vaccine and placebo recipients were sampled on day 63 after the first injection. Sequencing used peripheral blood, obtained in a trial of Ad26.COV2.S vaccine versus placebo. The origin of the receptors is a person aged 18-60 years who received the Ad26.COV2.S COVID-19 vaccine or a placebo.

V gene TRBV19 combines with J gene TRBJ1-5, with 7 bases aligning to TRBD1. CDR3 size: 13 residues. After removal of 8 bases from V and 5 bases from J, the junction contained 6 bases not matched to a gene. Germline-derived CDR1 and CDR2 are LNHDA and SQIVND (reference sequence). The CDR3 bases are TGTGCCAGTGGATGGGACAGAGATCAGCCCCAGCATTTT. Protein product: CASGWDRDQPQHF.

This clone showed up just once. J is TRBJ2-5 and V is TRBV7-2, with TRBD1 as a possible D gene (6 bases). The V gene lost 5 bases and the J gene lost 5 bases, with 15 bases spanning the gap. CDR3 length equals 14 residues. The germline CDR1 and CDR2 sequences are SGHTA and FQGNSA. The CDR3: CASSVRGFGETQYF. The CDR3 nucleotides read TGTGCCAGCAGCGTAAGGGGGTTCGGTGAGACCCAGTACTTC.

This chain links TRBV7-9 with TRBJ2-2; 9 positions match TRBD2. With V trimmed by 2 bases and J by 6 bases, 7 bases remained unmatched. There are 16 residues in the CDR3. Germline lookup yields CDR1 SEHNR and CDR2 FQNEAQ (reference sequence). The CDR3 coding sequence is TGTGCCAGCAGCTTACGAGCGGGAGGAGGGGCCGGGGAGCTGTTTTTT. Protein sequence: CASSLRAGGGAGELFF.

The CDR3 nucleotides are TGTGCCAGCAGCTTAGCGGACGAGGGAGGTCAGCCCCAGCATTTT. Translation gives CASSLADEGGQPQHF. This chain joins TRBV7-9 and TRBJ1-5; D uncertain. CDR1 is SEHNR, CDR2 FQNEAQ, per germline (reference sequence). V shed 0 bases and J shed 6 bases, with 12 bases lying between them. This CDR3 is built from 15 residues.

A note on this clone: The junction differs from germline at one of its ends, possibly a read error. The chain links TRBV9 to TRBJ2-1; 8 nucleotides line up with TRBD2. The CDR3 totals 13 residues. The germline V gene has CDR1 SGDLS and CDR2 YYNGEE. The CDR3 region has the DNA TGTGCCAGCAGCGTAGTGGGTCTAGCGGGTCTCCTCTTC. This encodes CASSVVGLAGLLF.

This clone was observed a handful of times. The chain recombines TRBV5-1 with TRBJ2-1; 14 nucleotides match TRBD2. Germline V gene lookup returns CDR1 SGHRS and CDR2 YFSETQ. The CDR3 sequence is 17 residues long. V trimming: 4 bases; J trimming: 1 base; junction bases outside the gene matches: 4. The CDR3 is CASSPGLAGGSYNEQFF. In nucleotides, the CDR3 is TGCGCCAGCAGCCCAGGACTAGCGGGAGGTTCCTACAATGAGCAGTTCTTC.

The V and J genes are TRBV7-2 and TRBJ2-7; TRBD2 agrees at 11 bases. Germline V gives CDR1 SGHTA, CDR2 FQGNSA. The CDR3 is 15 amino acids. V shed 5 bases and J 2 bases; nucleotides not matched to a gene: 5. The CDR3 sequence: CASSLGLAEPYEQYF. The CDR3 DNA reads TGTGCCAGCAGCCTGGGACTAGCGGAGCCCTACGAGCAGTACTTC. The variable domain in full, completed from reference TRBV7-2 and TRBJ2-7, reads GAGVSQSPSNKVTEKGKDVELRCDPISGHTALYWYRQSLGQGLEFLIYFQGNSAPDKSGLPSDRFSAERTGGSVSTLTIQRTQQEDSAVYLCASSLGLAEPYEQYFGPGTRLTVT.

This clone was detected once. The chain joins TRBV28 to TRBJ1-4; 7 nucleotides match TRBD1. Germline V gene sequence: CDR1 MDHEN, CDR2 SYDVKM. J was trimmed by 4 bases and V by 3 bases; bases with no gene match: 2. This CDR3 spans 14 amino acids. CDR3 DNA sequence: TGTGCCAGCAGTTTGGACAGGCTTAATGAAAAACTGTTTTTT. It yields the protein CASSLDRLNEKLFF.

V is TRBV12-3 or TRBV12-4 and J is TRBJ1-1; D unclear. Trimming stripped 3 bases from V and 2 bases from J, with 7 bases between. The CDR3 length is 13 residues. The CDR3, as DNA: TGTGCCAGCAGTTTCGGGGATAACACTGAAGCTTTCTTT. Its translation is CASSFGDNTEAFF.

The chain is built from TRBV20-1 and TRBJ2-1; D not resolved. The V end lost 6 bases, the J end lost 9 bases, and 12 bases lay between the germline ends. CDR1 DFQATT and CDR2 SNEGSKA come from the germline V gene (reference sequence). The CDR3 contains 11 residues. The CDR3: CSAKQRTEQFF. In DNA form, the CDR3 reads TGCAGTGCAAAACAACGCACTGAGCAGTTCTTC.

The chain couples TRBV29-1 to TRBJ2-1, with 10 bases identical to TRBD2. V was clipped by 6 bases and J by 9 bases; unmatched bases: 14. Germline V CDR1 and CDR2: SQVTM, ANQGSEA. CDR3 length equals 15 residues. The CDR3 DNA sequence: TGCAGCGTCCAGGAGAGCGGGAGGGCCCCTACTGAGCAGTTCTTC. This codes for CSVQESGRAPTEQFF.

The CDR3 DNA sequence: TGTGCCAGCAGCTTAGTATTTGGTTACGAGCAGTACTTC. It translates to CASSLVFGYEQYF. The chain carries TRBV7-9 and TRBJ2-7; unclear D gene. In germline, CDR1 is SEHNR, CDR2 FQNEAQ (reference sequence). The germline V and J ends were trimmed by 1 base and 4 bases, with 8 bases remaining between them. The CDR3 runs to 13 residues.

The CDR3 nucleotides read TGTGCCAGCAGTTACTCTTTCAGGGACTATGGCTACACCTTC. This translates into CASSYSFRDYGYTF. The gene calls are TRBV6-5 and TRBJ1-2; D might be TRBD1 (5 bases). V was trimmed by 0 bases and J by 3 bases, leaving 8 bases between them. The length of the CDR3 is 14 residues. Germline V gene data show CDR1 as MNHEY and CDR2 as SVGAGI.

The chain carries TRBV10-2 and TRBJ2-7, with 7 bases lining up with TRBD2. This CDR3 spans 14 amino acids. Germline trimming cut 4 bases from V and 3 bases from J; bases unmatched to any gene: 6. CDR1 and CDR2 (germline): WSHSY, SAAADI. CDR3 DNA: TGCGCCAGCAGTGTGAAGGGAGGGAGCTACGAGCAGTACTTC. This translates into CASSVKGGSYEQYF.

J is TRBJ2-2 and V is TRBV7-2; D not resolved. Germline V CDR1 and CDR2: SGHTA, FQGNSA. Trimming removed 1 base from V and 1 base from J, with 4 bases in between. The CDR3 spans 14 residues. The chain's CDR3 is CASSLGQNTGELFF. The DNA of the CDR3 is TGTGCCAGCAGCTTAGGACAGAACACCGGGGAGCTGTTTTTT.

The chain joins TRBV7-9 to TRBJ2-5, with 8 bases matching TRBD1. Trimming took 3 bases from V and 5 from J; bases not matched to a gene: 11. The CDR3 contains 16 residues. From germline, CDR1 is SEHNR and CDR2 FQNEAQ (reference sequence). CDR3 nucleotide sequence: TGTGCCAGCAGCTTTTTTCTGGACAGGGTAAAGGAGACCCAGTACTTC. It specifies CASSFFLDRVKETQYF.

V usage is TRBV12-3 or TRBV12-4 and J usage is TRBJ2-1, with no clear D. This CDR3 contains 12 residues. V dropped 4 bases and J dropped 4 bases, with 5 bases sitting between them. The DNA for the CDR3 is TGTGCCAGCAGTTCCGGATACAATGAGCAGTTCTTC. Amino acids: CASSSGYNEQFF.

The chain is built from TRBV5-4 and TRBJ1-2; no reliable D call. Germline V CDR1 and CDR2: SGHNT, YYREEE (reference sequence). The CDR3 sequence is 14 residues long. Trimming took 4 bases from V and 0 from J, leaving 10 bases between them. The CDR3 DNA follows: TGTGCCAGCAGCCCAACAACTGCTAACTATGGCTACACCTTC. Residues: CASSPTTANYGYTF.

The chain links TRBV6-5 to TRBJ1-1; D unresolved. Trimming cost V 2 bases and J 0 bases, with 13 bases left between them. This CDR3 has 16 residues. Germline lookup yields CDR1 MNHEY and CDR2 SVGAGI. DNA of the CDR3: TGTGCCAGCAGTTACGGTTACATAGCTTTGAACACTGAAGCTTTCTTT. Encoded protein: CASSYGYIALNTEAFF.

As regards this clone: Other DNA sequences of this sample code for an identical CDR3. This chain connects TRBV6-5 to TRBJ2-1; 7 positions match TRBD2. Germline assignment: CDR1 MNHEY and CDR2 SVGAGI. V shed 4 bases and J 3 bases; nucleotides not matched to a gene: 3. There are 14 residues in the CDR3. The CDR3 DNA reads TGTGCCAGCAGTTTAGCGGGTAGCTACAATGAGCAGTTCTTC. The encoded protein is CASSLAGSYNEQFF.

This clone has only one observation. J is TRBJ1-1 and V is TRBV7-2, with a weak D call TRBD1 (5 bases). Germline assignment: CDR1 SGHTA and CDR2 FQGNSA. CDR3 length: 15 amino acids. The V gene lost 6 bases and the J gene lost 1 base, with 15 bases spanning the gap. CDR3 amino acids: CASSPTGPQNTEAFF. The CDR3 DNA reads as TGTGCCAGCAGTCCCACGGGGCCCCAGAACACTGAAGCTTTCTTT.

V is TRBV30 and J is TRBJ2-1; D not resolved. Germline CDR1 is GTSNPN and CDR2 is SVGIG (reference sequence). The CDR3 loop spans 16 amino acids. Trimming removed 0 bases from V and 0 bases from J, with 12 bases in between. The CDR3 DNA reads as TGTGCCTGGAGTGTATTTTCCAGCAGCTCCTACAATGAGCAGTTCTTC. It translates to CAWSVFSSSSYNEQFF.

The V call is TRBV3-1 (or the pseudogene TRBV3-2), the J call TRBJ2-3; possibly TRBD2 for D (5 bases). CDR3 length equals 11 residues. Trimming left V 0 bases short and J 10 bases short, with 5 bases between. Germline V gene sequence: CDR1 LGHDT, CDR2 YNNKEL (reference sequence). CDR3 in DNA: TGTGCCAGCAGCCAAGAGAGGGCGCAGTATTTT. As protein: CASSQERAQYF.

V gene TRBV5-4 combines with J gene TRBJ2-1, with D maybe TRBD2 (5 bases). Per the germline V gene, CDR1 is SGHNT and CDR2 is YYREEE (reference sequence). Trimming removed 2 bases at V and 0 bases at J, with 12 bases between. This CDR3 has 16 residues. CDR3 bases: TGTGCCAGCAGCTTTCAAGCGGTCAGCTCCTACAATGAGCAGTTCTTC. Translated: CASSFQAVSSYNEQFF.